A single sample gave rise to the 15 T cell receptor beta chains below, sequenced in a study of OX40 agonist ivuxolimab in advanced cancers. This table comes from immunoSEQ multiplex PCR, and its TCRdb copy is limited to in-frame clones, with some not included. The table lists 60,000 to 80,000 clones, 84% of them singletons. Sample: CD4+ or CD8+ T cells sorted from blood, taken in a trial of the OX40 agonist ivuxolimab. All receptors derive from an adult with an advanced solid tumor such as melanoma, head and neck, liver or kidney cancer.

The V gene is TRBV4-3, the J gene TRBJ2-2, with D unresolved. The CDR3 is made up of 14 amino acids. V lost 0 bases and J 7 bases, leaving 9 bases between the germline ends. Germline lookup yields CDR1 LGHNA and CDR2 YSLEER. Here the CDR3 reads CASSQDWASGELFF. Here the CDR3 DNA reads TGCGCCAGCAGCCAAGATTGGGCAAGCGGGGAGCTGTTTTTT.

This clone was picked up a small number of times. Because the CDR3's place on the DNA is in doubt, the DNA is left out and the CDR3 is given as listed by TCRdb. This chain links TRBV19 with TRBJ2-2; the table's D call, TRBD2, has no DNA check behind it. The CDR3 is 14 amino acids long, termini counted. Germline assignment: CDR1 LNHDA and CDR2 SQIVND (reference sequence). CDR3 region: CASILAGNTGELFF.

The chain couples TRBV18 to TRBJ2-1; D tentatively reads TRBD1 or TRBD2 (5 bases each). CDR1 and CDR2 (germline): KGHSH, LQKENI. V was cut by 8 bases and J by 2 bases, with 13 bases left in between. This CDR3 is built from 14 residues. The CDR3 DNA is TGTGCCAGCGAAGGGACCCAGCCCTACAATGAGCAGTTCTTC. Amino acids: CASEGTQPYNEQFF.

This clone was picked up many times. CDR3 sequence: CSVTRPGKKNTEAFF. CDR3 nucleotides: TGCAGCGTCACCCGTCCCGGGAAGAAGAACACTGAAGCTTTCTTT. The rearrangement joins TRBV29-1 to TRBJ1-1; D is ambiguous. The V and J ends lost 6 bases and 1 base respectively, with 18 bases between them. The CDR3 has 15 residues. CDR1 SQVTM and CDR2 ANQGSEA come from the germline V gene.

This clone has only a few counts. V is TRBV6-1 and J is TRBJ1-2, with a weak D call TRBD1 (5 bases). V lost 6 bases, J lost 8 bases, and 16 bases lay in between. Germline-derived CDR1 and CDR2 are MNHNS and SASEGT. The CDR3 loop spans 13 amino acids. As DNA, the CDR3 is TGTGCCAGCAGCGCTGGGGGGGTTCAGGGCTACACCTTC. Translating gives CASSAGGVQGYTF.

The J gene is TRBJ2-3, the V gene TRBV7-3; D uncertain. Trimming took 3 bases from V and 6 from J, leaving 13 bases between them. Germline loops: CDR1 SGHTA, CDR2 FQGTGA. The CDR3 has 14 amino acids. The CDR3 DNA reads TGTGCCAGCAGCTTGGGTGCGGATACTGATACGCAGTATTTT. Protein: CASSLGADTDTQYF.

The chain couples TRBV19 to TRBJ1-5, with D hard to call. Germline assignment: CDR1 LNHDA and CDR2 SQIVND (reference sequence). The V end was cut by 7 bases, the J end by 5 bases, with 15 bases between. The CDR3 runs to 14 residues. The CDR3 region is CASTSMGAHQPQHF. The DNA of the CDR3 is TGTGCCAGTACCTCTATGGGAGCCCATCAGCCCCAGCATTTT.

The chain joins TRBV10-3 to TRBJ1-2; D gene unclear. The V end lost 0 bases, the J end lost 8 bases, and 10 bases lay between the germline ends. CDR1 is ENHRY and CDR2 is SYGVKD in the germline V gene. This CDR3 is built from 13 residues. The CDR3 region is CAISESPERGYTF. The CDR3 DNA reads as TGTGCCATCAGTGAGTCCCCTGAGCGGGGCTACACCTTC.

The chain has TRBV2 and TRBJ1-3, with D possibly being TRBD1 (5 bases). Germline CDR1 reads SNHLY; CDR2 reads FYNNEI. CDR3 length: 14 amino acids. V was trimmed by 9 bases and J by 0 bases, leaving 12 bases between them. DNA of the CDR3: TGTGCCAGTCGCAACGGGGGCTCTGGAAACACCATATATTTT. Translated: CASRNGGSGNTIYF.

This chain joins TRBV19 and TRBJ1-1; D call uncertain. CDR3 length: 13 residues. The germline V gene encodes CDR1 LNHDA and CDR2 SQIVND (reference sequence). V lost 4 bases and J 3 bases, leaving 9 bases between the germline ends. The CDR3 reads CASSTSKDTEAFF. CDR3 nucleotide sequence: TGTGCCAGTAGTACCTCAAAAGACACTGAAGCTTTCTTT.

This clone counts as medium-sized. The J gene is TRBJ2-7, the V gene TRBV7-2, with a tentative D call TRBD1 (5 bases). The CDR3 consists of 14 residues. Germline V gives CDR1 SGHTA, CDR2 FQGNSA. Between the trimmed V and J ends, which lost 1 base and 3 bases, there was a span of 10 bases. The chain's CDR3 is CASSLGTLRYEQYF. CDR3 nucleotide sequence: TGTGCCAGCAGCTTAGGGACACTTCGCTACGAGCAGTACTTC.

The chain carries TRBV7-2 and TRBJ1-5; no firm D call. Germline loops: CDR1 SGHTA, CDR2 FQGNSA. The CDR3 has 14 amino acids. Between the trimmed V and J ends, which lost 5 bases and 5 bases, there was a span of 13 bases. In DNA form, the CDR3 reads TGTGCCAGCAGCCAACGGACGGGCGATCAGCCCCAGCATTTT. Protein product: CASSQRTGDQPQHF.

The chain employs TRBV6-6 and TRBJ2-2; D tentatively fits TRBD1 or TRBD2 (7 bases each). V was pared by 6 bases and J by 5 bases, with 16 bases between. The CDR3 loop spans 15 amino acids. Germline V lookup: CDR1 MNHNY, CDR2 SVGAGI (reference sequence). The CDR3 spells CASRLQGRETGELFF. The CDR3 DNA reads TGTGCCAGCAGGTTACAGGGGAGGGAGACCGGGGAGCTGTTTTTT.

V is TRBV6-5 and J is TRBJ2-7; D gene unclear. Germline values: CDR1 MNHEY, CDR2 SVGAGI. The V gene lost 2 bases and the J gene lost 0 bases, with 11 bases spanning the gap. The CDR3 is 15 residues long. DNA for the CDR3: TGTGCCAGCAGTTACAGGTTCGGCCTCTCCTACGAGCAGTACTTC. It specifies CASSYRFGLSYEQYF.

This rearrangement joins TRBV6-1 to TRBJ2-5; weak D call: TRBD1 (6 bases). The J call could be wrong; TRBJ2-7 is a better fit for the DNA end. There are 13 residues in the CDR3. Germline CDR1 MNHNS, CDR2 SASEGT. The CDR3 region has the DNA TGTGCCAGCAGTGGTACAGGGCTCTACGAGCAGTACTTC. This gives the protein CASSGTGLYEQYF.